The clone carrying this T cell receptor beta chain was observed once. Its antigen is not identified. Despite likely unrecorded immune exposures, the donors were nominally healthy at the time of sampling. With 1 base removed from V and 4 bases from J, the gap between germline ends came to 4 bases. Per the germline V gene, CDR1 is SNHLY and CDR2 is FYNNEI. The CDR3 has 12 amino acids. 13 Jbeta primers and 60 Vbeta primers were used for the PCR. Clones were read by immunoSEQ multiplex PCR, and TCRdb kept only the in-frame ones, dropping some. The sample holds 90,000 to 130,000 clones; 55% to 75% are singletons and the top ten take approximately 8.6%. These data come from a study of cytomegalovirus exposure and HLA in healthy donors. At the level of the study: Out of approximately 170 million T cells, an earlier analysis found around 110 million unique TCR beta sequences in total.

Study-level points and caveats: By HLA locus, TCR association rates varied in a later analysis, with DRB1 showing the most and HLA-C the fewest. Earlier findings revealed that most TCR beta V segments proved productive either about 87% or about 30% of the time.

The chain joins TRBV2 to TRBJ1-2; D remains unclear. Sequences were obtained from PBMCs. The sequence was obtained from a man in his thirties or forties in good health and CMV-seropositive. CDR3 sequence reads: CASSEDSYGYTF. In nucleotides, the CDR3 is TGTGCCAGCAGTGAAGACTCCTATGGCTACACCTTC.